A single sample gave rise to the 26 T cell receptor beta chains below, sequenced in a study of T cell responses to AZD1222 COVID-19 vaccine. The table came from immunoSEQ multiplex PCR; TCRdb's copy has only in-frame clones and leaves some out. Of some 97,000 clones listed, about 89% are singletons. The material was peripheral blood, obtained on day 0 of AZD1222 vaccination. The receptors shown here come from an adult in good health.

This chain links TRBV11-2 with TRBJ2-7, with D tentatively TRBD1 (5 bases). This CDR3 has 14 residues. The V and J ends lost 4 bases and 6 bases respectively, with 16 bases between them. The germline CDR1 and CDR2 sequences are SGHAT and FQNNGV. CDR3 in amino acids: CASSYWGTQAEQYF. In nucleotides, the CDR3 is TGTGCCAGCAGCTATTGGGGAACACAGGCCGAGCAGTACTTC.

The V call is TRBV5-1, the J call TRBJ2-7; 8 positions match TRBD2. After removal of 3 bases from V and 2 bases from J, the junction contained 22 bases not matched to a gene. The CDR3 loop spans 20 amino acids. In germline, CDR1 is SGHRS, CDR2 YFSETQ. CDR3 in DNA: TGCGCCAGCAGCTGTCCTCAAACCAACGAACTAGCGGAGACTACCTACGAGCAGTACTTC. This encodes CASSCPQTNELAETTYEQYF.

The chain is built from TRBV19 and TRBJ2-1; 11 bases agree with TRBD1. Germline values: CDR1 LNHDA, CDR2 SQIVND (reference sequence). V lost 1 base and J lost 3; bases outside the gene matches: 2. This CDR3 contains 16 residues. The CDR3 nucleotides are TGTGCCAGTAGTATAGGTGGGACAGGGGGCTACAATGAGCAGTTCTTC. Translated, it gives CASSIGGTGGYNEQFF.

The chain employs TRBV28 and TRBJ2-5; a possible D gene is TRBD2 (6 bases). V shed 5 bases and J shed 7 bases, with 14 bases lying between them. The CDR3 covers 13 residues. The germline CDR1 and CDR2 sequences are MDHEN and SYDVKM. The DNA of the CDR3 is TGTGCCAGCAGTCCCTCCGGGGGTGGGACCCAGTACTTC. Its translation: CASSPSGGGTQYF. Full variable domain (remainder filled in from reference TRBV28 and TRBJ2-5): DVKVTQSSRYLVKRTGEKVFLECVQDMDHENMFWYRQDPGLGLRLIYFSYDVKMKEKGDIPEGYSVSREKKERFSLILESASTNQTSMYLCASSPSGGGTQYFGPGTRLLVL.

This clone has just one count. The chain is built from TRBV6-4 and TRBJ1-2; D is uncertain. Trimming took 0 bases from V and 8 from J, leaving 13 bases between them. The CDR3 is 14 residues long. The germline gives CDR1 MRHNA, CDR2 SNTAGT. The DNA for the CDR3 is TGTGCCAGCAGTGACTCGATGGGTTTCGGGGGCTACACCTTC. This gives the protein CASSDSMGFGGYTF.

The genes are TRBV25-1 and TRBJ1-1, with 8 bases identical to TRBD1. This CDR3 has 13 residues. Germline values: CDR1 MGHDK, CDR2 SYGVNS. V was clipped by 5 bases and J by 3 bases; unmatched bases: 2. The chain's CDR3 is CASSSDRDTEAFF. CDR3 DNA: TGTGCCAGCAGTTCGGACAGGGACACTGAAGCTTTCTTT.

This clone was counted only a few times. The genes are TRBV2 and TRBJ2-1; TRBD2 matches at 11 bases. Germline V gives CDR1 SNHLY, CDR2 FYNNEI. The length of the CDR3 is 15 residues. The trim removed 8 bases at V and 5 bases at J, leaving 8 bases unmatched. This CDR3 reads CASRGRLAGHNEQFF. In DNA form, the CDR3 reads TGTGCCAGCCGTGGGCGACTAGCGGGACACAATGAGCAGTTCTTC.

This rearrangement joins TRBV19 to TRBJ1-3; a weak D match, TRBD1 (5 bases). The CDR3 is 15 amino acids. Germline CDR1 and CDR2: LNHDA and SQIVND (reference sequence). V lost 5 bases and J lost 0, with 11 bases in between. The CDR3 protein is CASSGHGGSGNTIYF. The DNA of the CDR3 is TGTGCCAGTAGTGGGCATGGGGGCTCTGGAAACACCATATATTTT.

The chain's CDR3 is CASSMEGLSNIQYF. CDR3 nucleotide sequence: TGTGCCAGTAGTATGGAGGGACTCTCGAACATTCAGTACTTC. This chain connects TRBV19 to TRBJ2-4, with D possibly matching TRBD2 (6 bases). CDR1 and CDR2 (germline): LNHDA, SQIVND (reference sequence). There are 14 residues in the CDR3. Deletions cut 3 bases from V and 7 bases from J, with 13 bases between.

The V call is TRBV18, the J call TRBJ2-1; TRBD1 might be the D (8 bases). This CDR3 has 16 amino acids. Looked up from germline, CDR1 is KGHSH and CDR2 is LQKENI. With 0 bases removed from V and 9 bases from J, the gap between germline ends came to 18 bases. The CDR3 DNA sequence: TGTGCCAGCTCACCACCCAGCGGGACAGGTAGGAGTGAGCAGTTCTTC. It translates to CASSPPSGTGRSEQFF.

CDR3 sequence (DNA): TGCGCCAGCAGCTTGGAGGCAGGGGGACCCTATGGCTACACCTTC. This encodes CASSLEAGGPYGYTF. This chain uses TRBV5-1 with TRBJ1-2, with 7 bases fitting TRBD1. V lost 0 bases and J lost 4; bases outside the gene matches: 6. The CDR3 is 15 amino acids. Looked up from germline, CDR1 is SGHRS and CDR2 is YFSETQ.

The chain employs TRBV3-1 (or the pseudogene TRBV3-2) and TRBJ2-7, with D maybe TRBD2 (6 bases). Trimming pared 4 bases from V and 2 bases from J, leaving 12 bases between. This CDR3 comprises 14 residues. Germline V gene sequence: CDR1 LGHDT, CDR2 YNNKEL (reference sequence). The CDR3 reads CASSRGAIAYEQYF. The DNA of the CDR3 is TGTGCCAGCAGCCGCGGGGCGATCGCCTACGAGCAGTACTTC.

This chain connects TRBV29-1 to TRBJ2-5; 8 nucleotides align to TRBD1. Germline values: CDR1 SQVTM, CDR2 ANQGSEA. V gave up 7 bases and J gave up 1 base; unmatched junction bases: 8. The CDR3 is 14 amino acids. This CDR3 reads CSDRGQAGQETQYF. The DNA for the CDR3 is TGCAGCGATCGGGGACAGGCAGGCCAAGAGACCCAGTACTTC.

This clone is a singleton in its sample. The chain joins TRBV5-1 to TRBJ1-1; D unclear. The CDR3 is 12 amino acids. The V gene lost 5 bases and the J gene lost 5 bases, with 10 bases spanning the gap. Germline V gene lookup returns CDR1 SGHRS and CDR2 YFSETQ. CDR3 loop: CASRLERTEAFF. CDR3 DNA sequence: TGCGCCAGCAGGCTGGAGAGGACTGAAGCTTTCTTT.

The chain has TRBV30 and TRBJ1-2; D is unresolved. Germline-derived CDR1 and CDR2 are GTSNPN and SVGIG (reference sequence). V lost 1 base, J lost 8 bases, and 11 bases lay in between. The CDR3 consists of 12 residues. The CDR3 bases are TGTGCCTGGAGTGAGGCGGCGGGGGGCTACACCTTC. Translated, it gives CAWSEAAGGYTF.

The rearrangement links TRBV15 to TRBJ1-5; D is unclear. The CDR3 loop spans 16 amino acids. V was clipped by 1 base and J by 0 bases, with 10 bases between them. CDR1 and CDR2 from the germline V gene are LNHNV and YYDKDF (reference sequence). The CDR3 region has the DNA TGTGCCACCAGCAGAGCTAAAACCCCTAGCAATCAGCCCCAGCATTTT. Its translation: CATSRAKTPSNQPQHF.

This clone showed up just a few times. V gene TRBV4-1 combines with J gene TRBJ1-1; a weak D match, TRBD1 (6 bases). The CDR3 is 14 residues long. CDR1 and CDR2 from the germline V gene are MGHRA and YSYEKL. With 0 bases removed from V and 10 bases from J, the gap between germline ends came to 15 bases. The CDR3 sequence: CASSQEARGIGAFF. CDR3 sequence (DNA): TGCGCCAGCAGCCAAGAGGCCAGGGGTATAGGAGCTTTCTTT.

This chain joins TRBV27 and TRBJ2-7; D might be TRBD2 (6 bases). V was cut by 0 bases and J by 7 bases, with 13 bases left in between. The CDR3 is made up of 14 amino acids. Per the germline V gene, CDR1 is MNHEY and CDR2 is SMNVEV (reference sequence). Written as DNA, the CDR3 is TGTGCCAGCAGTTTATCCACGATGGAGGGGGAGCAGTACTTC. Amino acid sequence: CASSLSTMEGEQYF.

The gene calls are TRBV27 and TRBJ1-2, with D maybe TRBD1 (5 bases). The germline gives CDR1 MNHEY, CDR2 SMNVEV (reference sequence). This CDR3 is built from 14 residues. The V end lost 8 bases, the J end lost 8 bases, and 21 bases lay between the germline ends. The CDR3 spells CASRSAGPSGGYTF. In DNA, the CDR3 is TGTGCCAGCCGATCAGCGGGACCCTCGGGAGGCTACACCTTC.

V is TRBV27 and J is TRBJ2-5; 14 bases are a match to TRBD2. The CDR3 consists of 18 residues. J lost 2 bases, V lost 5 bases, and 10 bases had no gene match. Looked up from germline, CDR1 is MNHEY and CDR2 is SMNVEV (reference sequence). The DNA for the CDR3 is TGTGCCAGCAGTCTGGGACTAGCGGGGGCCCCAACTCAAGAGACCCAGTACTTC. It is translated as CASSLGLAGAPTQETQYF.

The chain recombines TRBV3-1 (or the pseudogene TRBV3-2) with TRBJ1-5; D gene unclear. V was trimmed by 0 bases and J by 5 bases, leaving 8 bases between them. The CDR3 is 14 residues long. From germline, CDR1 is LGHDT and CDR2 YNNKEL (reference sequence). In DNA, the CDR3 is TGTGCCAGCAGCCAAGAAAACGGCTATCAGCCCCAGCATTTT. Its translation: CASSQENGYQPQHF.

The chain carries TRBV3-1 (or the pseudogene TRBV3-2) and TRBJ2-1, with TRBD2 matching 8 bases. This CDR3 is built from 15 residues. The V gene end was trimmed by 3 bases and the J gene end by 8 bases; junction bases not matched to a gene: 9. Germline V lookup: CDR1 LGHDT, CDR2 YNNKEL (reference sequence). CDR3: CASSQGPAGDHEQFF. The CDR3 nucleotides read TGTGCCAGCAGCCAGGGCCCAGCGGGAGACCATGAGCAGTTCTTC.

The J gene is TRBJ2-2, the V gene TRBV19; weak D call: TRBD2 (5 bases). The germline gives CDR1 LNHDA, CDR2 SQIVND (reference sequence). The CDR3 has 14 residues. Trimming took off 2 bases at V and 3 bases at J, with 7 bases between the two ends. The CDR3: CASSILRDTGELFF. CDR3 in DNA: TGTGCCAGTAGTATACTGCGGGACACCGGGGAGCTGTTTTTT.

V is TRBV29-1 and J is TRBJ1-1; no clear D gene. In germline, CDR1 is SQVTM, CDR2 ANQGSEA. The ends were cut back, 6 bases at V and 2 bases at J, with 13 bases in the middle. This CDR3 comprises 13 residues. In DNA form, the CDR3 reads TGCAGCGTGGGTGTCGGGTCTAACACTGAAGCTTTCTTT. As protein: CSVGVGSNTEAFF.

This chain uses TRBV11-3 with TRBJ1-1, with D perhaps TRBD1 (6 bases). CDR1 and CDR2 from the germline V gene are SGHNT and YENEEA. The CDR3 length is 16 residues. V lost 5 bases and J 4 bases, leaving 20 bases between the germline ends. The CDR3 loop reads CASSPRGGGRGTEAFF. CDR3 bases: TGTGCCAGCAGCCCCCGTGGGGGAGGCAGGGGCACTGAAGCTTTCTTT.

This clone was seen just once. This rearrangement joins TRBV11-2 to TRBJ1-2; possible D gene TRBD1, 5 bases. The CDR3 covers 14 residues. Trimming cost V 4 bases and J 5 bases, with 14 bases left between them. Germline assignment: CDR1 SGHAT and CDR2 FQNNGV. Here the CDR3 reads CASSSFRAAYGYTF. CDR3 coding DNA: TGTGCCAGCAGCTCGTTCAGGGCTGCATATGGCTACACCTTC.